The 16 T cell receptor beta chains below come from one sample, sequenced in a study of multiple sclerosis patients with progressive multifocal leukoencephalopathy. Time point given: about a year of natalizumab therapy. The table came from immunoSEQ multiplex PCR; TCRdb's copy has only in-frame clones and leaves some out. The data hold about 30,000 clones, with roughly 90% observed a single time. Source: PBMCs, taken from a patient treated with natalizumab. All receptors come from a human donor with multiple sclerosis.

The chain is built from TRBV21-1 and TRBJ1-6. TRBV21-1 is deemed a pseudogene. The length of the CDR3 is 16 residues. CDR3 sequence (DNA): TGTGCCAGCAGCAAATCGAGGAGGGCCTATAATTCACCCCTCCACTTT. Amino acids: CASSKSRRAYNSPLHF.

The chain carries TRBV29-1 and TRBJ1-6, with 9 bases lining up with TRBD1. The V segment lost 4 bases and the J segment 5 bases; nucleotides outside the gene matches: 0. Germline CDR1 reads SQVTM; CDR2 reads ANQGSEA. This CDR3 region has 13 residues. CDR3 DNA: TGCAGCGTTGGACAGGGGGATAATTCACCCCTCCACTTT. This codes for CSVGQGDNSPLHF.

The chain is built from TRBV6-5 and TRBJ1-4; unclear D gene. Trimming took 6 bases from V and 3 from J, leaving 14 bases between them. Germline assignment: CDR1 MNHEY and CDR2 SVGAGI. The CDR3 runs 15 residues. This CDR3 reads CASSLERAANEKLFF. In DNA form, the CDR3 reads TGTGCCAGCAGCTTGGAACGGGCGGCTAATGAAAAACTGTTTTTT.

The chain employs TRBV19 and TRBJ2-5; 9 nucleotides line up with TRBD2. V dropped 1 base and J dropped 4; count of bases not matched to a gene: 10. This CDR3 has 17 residues. CDR1 and CDR2 from the germline V gene are LNHDA and SQIVND (reference sequence). CDR3 coding DNA: TGTGCCAGTAGTATAGCGGCTAGCGGGGTTACGTTAGAGACCCAGTACTTC. It yields the protein CASSIAASGVTLETQYF.

The chain has TRBV7-3 and TRBJ2-2; 8 positions agree with TRBD1. This CDR3 spans 17 amino acids. CDR1 and CDR2 (germline): SGHTA, FQGTGA. Trimming cost V 0 bases and J 4 bases; bases outside gene matches: 7. CDR3 sequence: CASSLTFQGAVTGELFF. The CDR3 DNA sequence: TGTGCCAGCAGCTTAACGTTTCAGGGGGCGGTCACCGGGGAGCTGTTTTTT.

The rearrangement joins TRBV6-4 to TRBJ1-6, with 11 bases aligning to TRBD1. This CDR3 contains 15 residues. From germline, CDR1 is MRHNA and CDR2 SNTAGT. V shed 3 bases and J 9 bases; nucleotides not matched to a gene: 4. The CDR3 loop reads CASSEEGTGGSPLHF. The DNA for the CDR3 is TGTGCCAGCAGTGAAGAGGGGACAGGGGGTTCACCCCTCCACTTT.

The chain joins TRBV12-5 to TRBJ2-2, with D tentatively TRBD1 (7 bases). CDR3 length: 14 residues. The V gene lost 7 bases and the J gene lost 3 bases, with 12 bases spanning the gap. Per the germline V gene, CDR1 is LGHNT and CDR2 is FRNRAP. The CDR3 nucleotides are TGTGCTAGTGAACCAGGGGGGTACACCGGGGAGCTGTTTTTT. Protein: CASEPGGYTGELFF.

The chain employs TRBV6-1 and TRBJ1-1, with D maybe TRBD1 (5 bases). The V and J ends lost 7 bases and 9 bases respectively, with 15 bases between them. Per the germline V gene, CDR1 is MNHNS and CDR2 is SASEGT. The CDR3 consists of 12 residues. CDR3 in DNA: TGTGCCAGCAAGGTCAGGGCATCAAAAGCTTTCTTT. The encoded protein is CASKVRASKAFF.

The chain is built from TRBV19 and TRBJ2-7, with 7 positions matching TRBD2. The germline V gene has CDR1 LNHDA and CDR2 SQIVND (reference sequence). CDR3 length: 17 residues. V lost 5 bases and J lost 2; bases outside the gene matches: 15. CDR3 protein: CASSSRWERGMAYEQYF. The CDR3 DNA sequence: TGTGCCAGTAGTTCCCGGTGGGAGCGGGGCATGGCCTACGAGCAGTACTTC.

The V call is TRBV11-2, the J call TRBJ2-7; TRBD2 might be the D (6 bases). Germline V CDR1 and CDR2: SGHAT, FQNNGV. V shed 3 bases and J shed 2 bases, with 20 bases lying between them. The CDR3 is made up of 17 amino acids. CDR3 sequence (DNA): TGTGCCAGCAGCTTGGGGGGTGGGCAGTACTTACCCTACGAGCAGTACTTC. It codes for CASSLGGGQYLPYEQYF.

The J gene is TRBJ1-2, the V gene TRBV6-6, with 9 bases fitting TRBD1. Trimming at V came to 2 bases and at J to 6 bases, leaving 4 bases not matched to a gene. Germline assignment: CDR1 MNHNY and CDR2 SVGAGI (reference sequence). The CDR3 is 14 residues long. The CDR3 bases are TGTGCCAGCAGTTACACAGGGGGCTCGGATGGCTACACCTTC. Residues: CASSYTGGSDGYTF.

This clone has more than one count but fewer than ten. The V gene is TRBV5-4, the J gene TRBJ1-1; D gene ambiguous. V was trimmed by 4 bases and J by 3 bases, leaving 13 bases between them. Germline CDR1 reads SGHNT; CDR2 reads YYREEE (reference sequence). This CDR3 has 14 amino acids. The CDR3 loop reads CASSLWTGDTEAFF. DNA for the CDR3: TGTGCCAGCAGCCTATGGACGGGAGACACTGAAGCTTTCTTT. The full variable domain, in which reference TRBV5-4 and TRBJ1-1 provide the parts outside the CDR3, is ETGVTQSPTHLIKTRGQQVTLRCSSQSGHNTVSWYQQALGQGPQFIFQYYREEENGRGNFPPRFSGLQFPNYSSELNVNALELDDSALYLCASSLWTGDTEAFFGQGTRLTVV.

CDR3 DNA sequence: TGTGCCAGCAGTTCTCTACCCGGGACGGCCCAAGAGACCCAGTACTTC. Its protein product is CASSSLPGTAQETQYF. The chain has TRBV6-5 and TRBJ2-5; D is perhaps TRBD1 or TRBD2 (5 bases each). The germline V gene encodes CDR1 MNHEY and CDR2 SVGAGI. V lost 4 bases, J lost 1 base, and 16 bases lay in between. CDR3 length equals 16 residues.

This chain uses TRBV30 with TRBJ2-5; no reliable D call. The assigned J gene may be wrong: the sequence end matches TRBJ2-7 better. Germline CDR1 reads GTSNPN; CDR2 reads SVGIG (reference sequence). The CDR3 has 14 amino acids. The CDR3 region is CAWSVSGSTYEQYF. DNA for the CDR3: TGTGCCTGGAGTGTTTCAGGAAGCACCTACGAGCAGTACTTC.

This chain links TRBV10-3 with TRBJ1-1, with 7 bases identical to TRBD1. V was pared by 10 bases and J by 7 bases, with 12 bases of the junction left unmatched. The germline CDR1 and CDR2 sequences are ENHRY and SYGVKD. This CDR3 spans 13 amino acids. This CDR3 reads CASSLGQANEAFF. As DNA, the CDR3 is TGTGCCAGCAGCCTCGGACAGGCCAATGAAGCTTTCTTT.

The rearrangement links TRBV30 to TRBJ2-3; TRBD2 matches at 9 bases. The CDR3 is 17 amino acids. Germline V gene lookup returns CDR1 GTSNPN and CDR2 SVGIG (reference sequence). The junction had 14 bases not matched to a gene; V was cut back by 5 bases and J by 2 bases. CDR3 in DNA: TGTGCCTGGGAGAGCGGGGGGCAGAGACAATACACAGATACGCAGTATTTT. This sequence encodes CAWESGGQRQYTDTQYF.